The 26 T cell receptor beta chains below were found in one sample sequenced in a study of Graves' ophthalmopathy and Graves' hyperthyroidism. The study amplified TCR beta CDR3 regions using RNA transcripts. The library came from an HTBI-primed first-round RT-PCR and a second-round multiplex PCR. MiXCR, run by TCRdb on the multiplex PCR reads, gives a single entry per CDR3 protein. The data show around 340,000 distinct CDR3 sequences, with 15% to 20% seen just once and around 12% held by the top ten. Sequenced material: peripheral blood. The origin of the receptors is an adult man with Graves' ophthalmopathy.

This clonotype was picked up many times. CDR3 bases: TGTGCCAGTAGCCTGGGACTCACCAGATCCTACGAGCAGTACTTC. Translation gives CASSLGLTRSYEQYF. The genes are TRBV19 and TRBJ2-7, with D possibly matching TRBD2 (6 bases). The CDR3 consists of 15 residues. Germline CDR1 LNHDA, CDR2 SQIVND (reference sequence). Between the trimmed V and J ends, which lost 6 bases and 1 base, there was a span of 16 bases.

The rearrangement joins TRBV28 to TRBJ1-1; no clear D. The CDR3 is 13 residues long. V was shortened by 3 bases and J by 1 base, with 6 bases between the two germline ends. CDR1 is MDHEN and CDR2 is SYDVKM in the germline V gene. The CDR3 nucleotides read TGTGCCAGCAGTTTTAGTCGGAACACTGAAGCTTTCTTT. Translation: CASSFSRNTEAFF.

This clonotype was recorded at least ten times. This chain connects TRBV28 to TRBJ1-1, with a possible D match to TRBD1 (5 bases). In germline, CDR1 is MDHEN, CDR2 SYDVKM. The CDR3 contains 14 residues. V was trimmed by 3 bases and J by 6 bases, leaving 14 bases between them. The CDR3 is CASSFDTPGAEAFF. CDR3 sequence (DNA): TGTGCCAGCAGTTTCGACACCCCGGGGGCTGAAGCTTTCTTT.

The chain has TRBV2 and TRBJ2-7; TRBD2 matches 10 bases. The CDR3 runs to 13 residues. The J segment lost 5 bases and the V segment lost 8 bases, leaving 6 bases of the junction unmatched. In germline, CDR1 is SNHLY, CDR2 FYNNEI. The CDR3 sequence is CASEGLAFHEQYF. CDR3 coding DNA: TGTGCCAGCGAGGGACTAGCGTTCCACGAGCAGTACTTC.

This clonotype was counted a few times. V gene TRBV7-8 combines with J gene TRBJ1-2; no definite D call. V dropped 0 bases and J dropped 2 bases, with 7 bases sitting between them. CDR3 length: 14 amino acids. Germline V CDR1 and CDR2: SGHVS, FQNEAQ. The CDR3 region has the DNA TGTGCCAGCAGCTTAGCTGGAGCAAACTATGGCTACACCTTC. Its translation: CASSLAGANYGYTF.

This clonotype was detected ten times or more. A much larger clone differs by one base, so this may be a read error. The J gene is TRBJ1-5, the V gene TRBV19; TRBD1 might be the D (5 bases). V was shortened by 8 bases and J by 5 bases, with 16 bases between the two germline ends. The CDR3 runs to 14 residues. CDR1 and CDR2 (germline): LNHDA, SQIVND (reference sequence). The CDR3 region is CASGPLRGDQPQHF. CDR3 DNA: TGTGCCAGTGGTCCCTTGAGGGGAGATCAGCCCCAGCATTTT.

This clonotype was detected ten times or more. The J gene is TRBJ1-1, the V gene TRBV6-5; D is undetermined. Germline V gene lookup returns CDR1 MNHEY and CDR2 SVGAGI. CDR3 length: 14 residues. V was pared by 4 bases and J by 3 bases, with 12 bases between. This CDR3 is CASSSLLVDTEAFF. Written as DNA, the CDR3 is TGTGCCAGCAGTTCCCTCCTAGTGGACACTGAAGCTTTCTTT.

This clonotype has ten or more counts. The CDR3 coding sequence is TGTGCCAGCAGTTTAGCGCGGGCAGGGAACAATCAGCCCCAGCATTTT. Amino acids: CASSLARAGNNQPQHF. The J gene is TRBJ1-5, the V gene TRBV12-3 or TRBV12-4; weak D call: TRBD1 (5 bases). The CDR3 sequence is 16 residues long. The germline V and J ends were trimmed by 0 bases and 3 bases, with 12 bases remaining between them.

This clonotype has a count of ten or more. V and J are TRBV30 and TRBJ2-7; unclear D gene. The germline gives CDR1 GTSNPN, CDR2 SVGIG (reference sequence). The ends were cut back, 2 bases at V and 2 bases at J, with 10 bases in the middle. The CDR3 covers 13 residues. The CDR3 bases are TGTGCCTGGAGTCGAACATTGACCTACGAGCAGTACTTC. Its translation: CAWSRTLTYEQYF.

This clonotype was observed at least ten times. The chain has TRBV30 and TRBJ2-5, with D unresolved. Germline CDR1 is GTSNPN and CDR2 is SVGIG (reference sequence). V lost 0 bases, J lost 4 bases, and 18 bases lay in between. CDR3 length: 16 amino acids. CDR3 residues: CAWSVDRAANGETQYF. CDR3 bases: TGTGCCTGGAGTGTCGACCGGGCGGCGAATGGAGAGACCCAGTACTTC.

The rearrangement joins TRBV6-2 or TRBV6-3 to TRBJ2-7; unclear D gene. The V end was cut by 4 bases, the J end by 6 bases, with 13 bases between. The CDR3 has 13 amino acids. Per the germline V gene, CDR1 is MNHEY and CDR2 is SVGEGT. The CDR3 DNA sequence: TGTGCCAGCAGTTTAAGAATAGAGGCCGAGCAGTACTTC. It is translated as CASSLRIEAEQYF.

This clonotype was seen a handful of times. The DNA for the CDR3 is TGCGCCAGCAGGGCTGGCGCCACCGGGGAGCTGTTTTTT. Its protein product is CASRAGATGELFF. V gene TRBV5-1 combines with J gene TRBJ2-2; no firm D call. Trimming removed 5 bases at V and 4 bases at J, with 9 bases between. Germline assignment: CDR1 SGHRS and CDR2 YFSETQ. This CDR3 has 13 residues.

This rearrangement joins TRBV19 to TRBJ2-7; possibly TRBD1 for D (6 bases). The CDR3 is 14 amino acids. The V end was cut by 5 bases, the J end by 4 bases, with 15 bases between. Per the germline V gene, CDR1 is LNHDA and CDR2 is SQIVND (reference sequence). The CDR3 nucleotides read TGTGCCAGTAGTTCCCGGGACAATATTTACGAGCAGTACTTC. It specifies CASSSRDNIYEQYF. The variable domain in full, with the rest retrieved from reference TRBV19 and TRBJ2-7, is DGGITQSPKYLFRKEGQNVTLSCEQNLNHDAMYWYRQDPGQGLRLIYYSQIVNDFQKGDIAEGYSVSREKKESFPLTVTSAQKNPTAFYLCASSSRDNIYEQYFGPGTRLTVT.

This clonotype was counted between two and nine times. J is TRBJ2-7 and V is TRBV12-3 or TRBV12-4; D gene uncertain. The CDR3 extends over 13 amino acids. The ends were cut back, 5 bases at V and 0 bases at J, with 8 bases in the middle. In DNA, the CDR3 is TGTGCCAGCAGTGACCATAACTCCTACGAGCAGTACTTC. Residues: CASSDHNSYEQYF.

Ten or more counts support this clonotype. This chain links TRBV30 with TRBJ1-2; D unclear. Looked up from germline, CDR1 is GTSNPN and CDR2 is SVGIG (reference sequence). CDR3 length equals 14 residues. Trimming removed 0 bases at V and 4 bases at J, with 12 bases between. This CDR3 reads CAWSVQITSYGYTF. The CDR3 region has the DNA TGTGCCTGGAGTGTACAGATAACTAGCTATGGCTACACCTTC.

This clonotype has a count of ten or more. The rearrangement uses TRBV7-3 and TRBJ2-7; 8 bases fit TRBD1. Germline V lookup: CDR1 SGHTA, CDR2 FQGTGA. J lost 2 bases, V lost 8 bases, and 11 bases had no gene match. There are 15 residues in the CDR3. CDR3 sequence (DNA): TGTGCCAGCGCGGTTACGGCCAGGGGGCCCTACGAGCAGTACTTC. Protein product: CASAVTARGPYEQYF.

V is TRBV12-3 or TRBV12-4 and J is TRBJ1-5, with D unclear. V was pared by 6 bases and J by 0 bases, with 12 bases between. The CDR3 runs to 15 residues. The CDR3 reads CASSNDIYSNQPQHF. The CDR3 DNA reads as TGTGCCAGCAGCAACGACATCTATAGCAATCAGCCCCAGCATTTT.

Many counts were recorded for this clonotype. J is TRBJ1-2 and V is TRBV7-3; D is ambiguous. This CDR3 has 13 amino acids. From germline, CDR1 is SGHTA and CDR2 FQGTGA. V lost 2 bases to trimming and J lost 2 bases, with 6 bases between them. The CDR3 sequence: CASSLGINYGYTF. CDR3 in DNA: TGTGCCAGCAGCTTAGGGATAAACTATGGCTACACCTTC.

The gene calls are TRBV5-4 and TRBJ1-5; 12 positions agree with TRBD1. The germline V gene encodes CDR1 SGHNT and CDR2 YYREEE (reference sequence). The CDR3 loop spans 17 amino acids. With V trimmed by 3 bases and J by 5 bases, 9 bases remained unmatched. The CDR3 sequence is CASSSRDRGPADQPQHF. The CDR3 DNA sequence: TGTGCCAGCAGCTCCCGGGACAGGGGGCCGGCGGATCAGCCCCAGCATTTT.

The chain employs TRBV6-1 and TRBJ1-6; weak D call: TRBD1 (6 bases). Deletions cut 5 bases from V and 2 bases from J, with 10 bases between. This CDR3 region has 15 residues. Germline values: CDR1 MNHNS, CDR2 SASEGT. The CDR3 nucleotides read TGTGCCAGCAGTCCACAGGGAACCTATAATTCACCCCTCCACTTT. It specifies CASSPQGTYNSPLHF.

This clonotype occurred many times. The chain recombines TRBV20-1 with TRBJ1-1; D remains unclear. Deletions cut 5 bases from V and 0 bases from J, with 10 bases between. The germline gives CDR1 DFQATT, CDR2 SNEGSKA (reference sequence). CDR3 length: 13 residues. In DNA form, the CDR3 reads TGCAGTGCTCGGGCTGATTTGAACACTGAAGCTTTCTTT. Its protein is CSARADLNTEAFF.

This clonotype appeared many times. CDR3 DNA: TGTGCCAGCAGCCACACACTTAACTATGGCTACACCTTC. Amino acid sequence: CASSHTLNYGYTF. The rearrangement joins TRBV6-1 to TRBJ1-2; D gene unclear. Trimming took 6 bases from V and 1 from J, leaving 9 bases between them. Germline V gene data show CDR1 as MNHNS and CDR2 as SASEGT. CDR3 length: 13 amino acids.

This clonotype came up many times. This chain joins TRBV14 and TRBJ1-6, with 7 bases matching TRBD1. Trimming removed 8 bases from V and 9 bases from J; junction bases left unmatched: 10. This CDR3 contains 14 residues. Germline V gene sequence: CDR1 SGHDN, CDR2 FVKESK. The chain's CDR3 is CASEDRAHGSPLHF. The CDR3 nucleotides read TGTGCCAGCGAAGACAGGGCTCATGGTTCACCCCTCCACTTT.

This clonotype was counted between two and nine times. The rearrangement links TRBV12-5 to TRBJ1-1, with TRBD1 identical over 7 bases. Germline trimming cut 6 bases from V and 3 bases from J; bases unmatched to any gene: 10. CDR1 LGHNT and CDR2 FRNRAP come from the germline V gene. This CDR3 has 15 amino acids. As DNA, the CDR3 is TGTGCTAGTGGACCCTCAGGGGGAAGGGACACTGAAGCTTTCTTT. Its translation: CASGPSGGRDTEAFF.

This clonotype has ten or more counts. In DNA, the CDR3 is TGTGCCAGCAGTACCCCCAAGGGTAACTATGGCTACACCTTC. Translated: CASSTPKGNYGYTF. The chain combines TRBV12-3 or TRBV12-4 with TRBJ1-2; no reliable D call. Trimming took 5 bases from V and 1 from J, leaving 11 bases between them. This CDR3 contains 14 residues.

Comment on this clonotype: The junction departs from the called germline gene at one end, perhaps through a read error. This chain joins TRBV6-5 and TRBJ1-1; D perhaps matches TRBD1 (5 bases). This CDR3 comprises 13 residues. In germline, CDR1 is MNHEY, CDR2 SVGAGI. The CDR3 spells CASSFGANTEASF. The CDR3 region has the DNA TGTGCCAGCAGTTTCGGGGCCAACACTGAAGCTTCCTTT.